The source of this T cell receptor (beta chain) is a study of cytomegalovirus exposure and HLA in healthy donors. Study-wide background: The same platform as the roughly 700 first-cohort repertoires was used for the 120 or so validation repertoires, a later analysis reported. Study results and caveats: Clusters of TCRs from the first cohort tended to co-occur in the approximately 120 validation repertoires (as a later analysis found). Cytomegalovirus association was listed for around 170 TCR beta chains. Most TCRs appeared rarely, but some public TCRs recurred in many donors.

Only in-frame clones appear in the TCRdb table, and some are missing; sequencing was by immunoSEQ multiplex PCR. The table has about 160,000 clones, 80% to 90% seen once. CDR3 length: 15 residues. Germline V CDR1 and CDR2: SQVTM, ANQGSEA. This clone has only one observation. Its antigen is unidentified. Its ends do not fully match the called genes, so a read error is possible. The V gene is TRBV29-1, the J gene TRBJ1-2; tentatively, D is TRBD1 (6 bases). The receptor comes from a woman aged 18-29 years in good health and CMV-seronegative. Input material: PBMCs. The CDR3 reads CSDAGGDTLWLHLNF. CDR3 DNA sequence: TGCAGCGACGCCGGGGGGGACACGCTATGGCTACACCTCAACTTC.